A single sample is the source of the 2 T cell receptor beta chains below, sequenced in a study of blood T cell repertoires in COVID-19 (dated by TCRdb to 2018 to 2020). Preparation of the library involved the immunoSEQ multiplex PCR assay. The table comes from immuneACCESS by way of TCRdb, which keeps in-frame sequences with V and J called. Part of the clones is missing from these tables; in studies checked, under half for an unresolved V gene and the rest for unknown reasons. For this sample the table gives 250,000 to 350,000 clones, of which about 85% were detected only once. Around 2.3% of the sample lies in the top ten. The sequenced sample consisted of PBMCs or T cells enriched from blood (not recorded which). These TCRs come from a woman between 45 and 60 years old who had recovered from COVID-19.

The CDR3 nucleotides are TGTGCCAGCTCACCACCGTCGGGGGGAGCTAACTATGGCTACACCTTC. It specifies CASSPPSGGANYGYTF. The chain carries TRBV18 and TRBJ1-2, with TRBD1 as a possible D gene (5 bases). The V gene lost 0 bases and the J gene lost 0 bases, with 11 bases spanning the gap. Germline CDR1 reads KGHSH; CDR2 reads LQKENI. The CDR3 has 16 amino acids.

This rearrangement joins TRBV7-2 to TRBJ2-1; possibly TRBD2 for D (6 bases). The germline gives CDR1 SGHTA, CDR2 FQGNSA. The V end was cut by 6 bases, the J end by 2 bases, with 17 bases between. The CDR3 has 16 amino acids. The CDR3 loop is CASSPQGGLTYNEQFF. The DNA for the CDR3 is TGTGCCAGCAGTCCTCAGGGAGGTCTAACCTACAATGAGCAGTTCTTC.